These 8 T cell receptor beta chains came from one sample sequenced in a study of radiotherapy plus CTLA-4 blockade in lung cancer. Some clones are missing from TCRdb's copy, which holds only in-frame ones; the method was immunoSEQ multiplex PCR. This sample carries about 59,000 clones, roughly three quarters of them seen once, and the ten largest clones take about 3%. The sample was peripheral blood, taken from a patient treated with radiotherapy plus ipilimumab. The receptors were gathered from a human donor with non-small cell lung cancer who had a complete response to radiotherapy plus ipilimumab.

The rearrangement joins TRBV10-3 to TRBJ2-7, with TRBD2 matching 12 bases. The CDR3 is 15 residues long. The germline gives CDR1 ENHRY, CDR2 SYGVKD. V lost 5 bases to trimming and J lost 7 bases; unmatched junction nucleotides: 9. The CDR3, as DNA: TGTGCCATCAGTTCTTCTAGCGGGAGGGCAGGGGAGCAGTACTTC. Protein: CAISSSSGRAGEQYF.

This chain uses TRBV5-6 with TRBJ1-1; weak D call: TRBD1 (5 bases). V dropped 4 bases and J dropped 0 bases, with 10 bases sitting between them. CDR3 size: 14 residues. Germline lookup yields CDR1 SGHDT and CDR2 YYEEEE. The CDR3 protein is CASSLDRMNTEAFF. The CDR3 DNA reads TGTGCCAGCAGCCTTGACAGAATGAACACTGAAGCTTTCTTT.

This chain links TRBV5-8 with TRBJ2-7; D ambiguous. The V and J ends lost 2 bases and 3 bases respectively, with 3 bases between them. The CDR3 totals 11 residues. Germline CDR1 and CDR2: SGHTS and YDEGEE. The DNA of the CDR3 is TGTGCCAGCAGCTTCAACTACGAGCAGTACTTC. The encoded protein is CASSFNYEQYF.

The chain couples TRBV6-5 to TRBJ1-1, with D unresolved. The length of the CDR3 is 14 residues. CDR1 and CDR2 (germline): MNHEY, SVGAGI. The V end lost 0 bases, the J end lost 2 bases, and 7 bases lay between the germline ends. CDR3 coding DNA: TGTGCCAGCAGTTACTCTCGAGGAAACACTGAAGCTTTCTTT. Translated, it gives CASSYSRGNTEAFF.

The V call is TRBV6-5, the J call TRBJ1-1, with D maybe TRBD1 (6 bases). Germline lookup yields CDR1 MNHEY and CDR2 SVGAGI. The CDR3 sequence is 15 residues long. Trimming stripped 5 bases from V and 4 bases from J, with 17 bases between. CDR3 residues: CASSRFEGEGTEAFF. The DNA of the CDR3 is TGTGCCAGCAGTAGGTTCGAGGGGGAAGGCACTGAAGCTTTCTTT.

This clone turned up a few times. The chain links TRBV19 to TRBJ2-2, with 15 bases fitting TRBD2. The CDR3 is 18 residues long. V lost 5 bases, J lost 3 bases, and 7 bases stayed unmatched. Germline CDR1 and CDR2: LNHDA and SQIVND (reference sequence). In DNA form, the CDR3 reads TGTGCCAGTAGTTTGGGACTAGCGGGGGGTAGGGACACCGGGGAGCTGTTTTTT. Encoded protein: CASSLGLAGGRDTGELFF. Looking up the rest from reference TRBV19 and TRBJ2-2 gives the full variable domain: DGGITQSPKYLFRKEGQNVTLSCEQNLNHDAMYWYRQDPGQGLRLIYYSQIVNDFQKGDIAEGYSVSREKKESFPLTVTSAQKNPTAFYLCASSLGLAGGRDTGELFFGEGSRLTVL.

The rearrangement uses TRBV27 and TRBJ2-7; D gene uncertain. CDR3 length equals 14 residues. Germline loops: CDR1 MNHEY, CDR2 SMNVEV (reference sequence). Trimming left V 3 bases short and J 2 bases short, with 11 bases between. This CDR3 is CASSFARSPYEQYF. The CDR3, as DNA: TGTGCCAGCAGTTTCGCCAGGTCCCCCTACGAGCAGTACTTC.

J is TRBJ2-5 and V is TRBV7-9; D call uncertain. CDR3 length: 14 amino acids. Trimming removed 3 bases at V and 5 bases at J, with 13 bases between. Germline-derived CDR1 and CDR2 are SEHNR and FQNEAQ (reference sequence). CDR3 in DNA: TGTGCCAGCAGCTTTAGTCTGCTTATGGAGACCCAGTACTTC. This translates into CASSFSLLMETQYF.